Here is one T cell receptor beta chain with its context. Its cognate antigen is unknown. This CDR3 has 20 residues. Germline loops: CDR1 MDHEN, CDR2 SYDVKM. The data are from a study of monozygotic twins with inflammatory bowel disease. Study observations and caveats: Compared with healthy co-twins, IBD patients showed reduced TCRbeta repertoire diversity by inverse Simpson.

Template switching incorporated UMIs with a 6-nucleotide sample barcode. The authors ran two nested PCRs of about 17 and 10 cycles on TCRalpha and TCRbeta cDNA. TCRdb reprocessed the 5' RACE reads, keeping one entry per CDR3 protein, no DNA. Across 95,000 to 110,000 distinct CDR3 sequences, the top ten clones capture roughly 1.9% of the sample. The chain carries TRBV28 and TRBJ2-3; TCRdb's D gene call, TRBD2, goes unchecked for lack of DNA. What was sequenced was blood. The TCR originated in a human donor with ulcerative colitis or Crohn's disease, or a healthy co-twin of an affected twin (not recorded which). This CDR3 reads CASSFHGDFVAGSPRDTQYF. The full variable domain, completed using reference TRBV28 and TRBJ2-3, is DVKVTQSSRYLVKRTGEKVFLECVQDMDHENMFWYRQDPGLGLRLIYFSYDVKMKEKGDIPEGYSVSREKKERFSLILESASTNQTSMYLCASSFHGDFVAGSPRDTQYFGPGTRLTVL.